This T cell receptor (beta chain) was obtained from a study of metastatic and nonmetastatic thyroid tumors (dated by TCRdb to the early 2020s). Background on the whole study: For patients with malignant and with benign thyroid disease, the researchers compared repertoires between peripheral blood samples and tumor or nodule tissue samples. Results the study describes overall, beyond this receptor: In both blood and tumor samples, malignant tumors were reported to have significantly higher TCR beta diversity than benign nodules.

The library was prepared using PCR. The instrument given in TCRdb is Illumina HiSeq 4000. High-throughput sequencing was used to profile the TCR beta-chain CDR3 region of every patient. The original pipeline was this. CDR3 differences across clinicopathological groups were used to build a classifier for discriminating distant-metastatic papillary thyroid cancer patients. The Shannon index was used to measure repertoire diversity, and the Morisita-Horn index was used to measure how similar tumor and blood repertoires were. TCRdb redid the processing of the public reads, applying fastp at Q25 and MiXCR, and retained in-frame beta chains. The V and J calls here are based on TCRdb, not the publication. This sample gives around 65,000 clones in total; 13% to 15% of them show up just once. Of the sample, less than 8.5% is held by the ten largest clones. In the germline V gene, CDR1 corresponds to KGHSH and CDR2 to LQKENI. Cut back by 2 bases and 10 bases, the V and J ends lie 12 bases apart. Including the terminal cysteine and phenylalanine, the CDR3 comprises 14 residues. Only the CDR3 DNA is retained, 42 bases long and in frame from the first base.

None of the patients had been given any treatment before thyroid surgery. Patient clinical samples collected from the early 2010s to the late 2010s were retrospectively analysed using T-cell receptor beta sequencing. In its sample, this clone was seen many times. The antigen this receptor binds is unknown. No qualities accompany the bases; no much larger clone lies one base away. The source of this sequence is a male donor with papillary thyroid cancer or a benign thyroid nodule (not recorded which). Some clones in this sample may be carry-over from other donors' samples. The rearrangement joined TRBV18 to TRBJ1-6, and the D gene may be TRBD1, 6 bases matching. Input material: blood. For the CDR3, the sequence is CASSPEGVVSPLHF. The DNA sequence follows: TGTGCCAGCTCACCAGAGGGGGTCGTGTCACCCCTCCACTTT. With the portions outside the CDR3 filled from the reference TRBV18 and TRBJ1-6 genes, the complete variable region becomes NAGVMQNPRHLVRRRGQEARLRCSPMKGHSHVYWYRQLPEEGLKFMVYLQKENIIDESGMPKERFSAEFPKEGPSILRIQQVVRGDSAAYFCASSPEGVVSPLHFGNGTRLTVT.